The entry that follows covers one T cell receptor beta chain sequence. The target antigen is unknown. The PCR was carried out with 60 Vbeta primers and 13 Jbeta primers. Clones were sequenced by immunoSEQ multiplex PCR, and TCRdb holds only the in-frame ones, with some missing. The sample includes more than 85,000 clones, 70% to 90% seen only once; the top ten take 2% to 3%. These data originate in a study of cytomegalovirus exposure and HLA in healthy donors. V lost 5 bases and J lost 7; bases outside the gene matches: 11. This CDR3 region has 15 residues. Germline lookup yields CDR1 MNHEY and CDR2 SVGAGI. General study findings and limits: It was only CMV serostatus that was available as immune exposure information. Excluded: some indistinguishable V segments such as TRBV6-2 and TRBV6-3. Later findings reportedly placed an Asian-associated ancestry cluster below the approximately 620-donor mean for N-insertions.

This chain links TRBV6-5 with TRBJ1-5; 7 bases agree with TRBD1. Sequenced material: PBMCs. This receptor was obtained from a middle-aged man in good health and CMV-seronegative. The CDR3 loop reads CASSPRQGQQQPQHF. The CDR3, as DNA: TGTGCCAGCAGTCCGAGACAGGGACAGCAGCAGCCCCAGCATTTT.